The next 19 T cell receptor beta chains were all read from a single sample in a study of beta chain features in type 1 diabetes. The entirety of the isolated RNA underwent reverse transcription, so expressed TCRB transcripts were sequenced. Clones were read by immunoSEQ multiplex PCR, and TCRdb kept only the in-frame ones, dropping some. The profile shows around 330,000 clones, approximately 11% of them singletons. What was sequenced was naive CD4+ T cells from blood. Receptors were obtained from a woman aged 25-40 years in good health.

This clone was counted between two and nine times. The chain has TRBV15 and TRBJ2-1; TRBD2 aligns across 9 bases. V lost 8 bases and J lost 3; bases outside the gene matches: 5. Germline CDR1 and CDR2: LNHNV and YYDKDF (reference sequence). The CDR3 runs 14 residues. CDR3 DNA: TGTGCCACCGGGACTAGCAACTTCTACAATGAGCAGTTCTTC. Translated, it gives CATGTSNFYNEQFF. The whole variable domain, remainder taken from reference TRBV15 and TRBJ2-1, is DAMVIQNPRYQVTQFGKPVTLSCSQTLNHNVMYWYQQKSSQAPKLLFHYYDKDFNNEADTPDNFQSRRPNTSFCFLDIRSPGLGDTAMYLCATGTSNFYNEQFFGPGTRLTVL.

This chain uses TRBV19 with TRBJ2-7; 13 bases align to TRBD2. This CDR3 has 16 residues. V lost 5 bases and J lost 4; bases outside the gene matches: 8. The germline V gene encodes CDR1 LNHDA and CDR2 SQIVND (reference sequence). CDR3 in amino acids: CASSPRTSGSTYEQYF. CDR3 DNA sequence: TGTGCCAGTAGTCCGCGGACTAGCGGGAGCACGTACGAGCAGTACTTC.

This clone has a handful of counts. This chain uses TRBV19 with TRBJ2-7, with D maybe TRBD1 (6 bases). CDR1 and CDR2 from the germline V gene are LNHDA and SQIVND (reference sequence). Trimming removed 10 bases from V and 0 bases from J, with 16 bases in between. The CDR3 is 14 residues long. The CDR3 DNA is TGTGCCACCCAAAACCAGGGGCGCTCCTACGAGCAGTACTTC. The encoded protein is CATQNQGRSYEQYF.

This clone was seen only a few times. V is TRBV7-2 and J is TRBJ2-2; D may be TRBD2 (6 bases). Germline assignment: CDR1 SGHTA and CDR2 FQGNSA. Trimming took 0 bases from V and 4 from J, leaving 9 bases between them. The CDR3 loop spans 15 amino acids. Written as DNA, the CDR3 is TGTGCCAGCAGCTTAGCGGAGGGTCCCACCGGGGAGCTGTTTTTT. This encodes CASSLAEGPTGELFF. The whole variable domain, filled in from reference TRBV7-2 and TRBJ2-2, reads GAGVSQSPSNKVTEKGKDVELRCDPISGHTALYWYRQSLGQGLEFLIYFQGNSAPDKSGLPSDRFSAERTGGSVSTLTIQRTQQEDSAVYLCASSLAEGPTGELFFGEGSRLTVL.

The J gene is TRBJ2-3, the V gene TRBV29-1; 10 bases fit TRBD1. The V gene's germline CDR1 is SQVTM and CDR2 ANQGSEA. The CDR3 runs to 14 residues. V trimming: 7 bases; J trimming: 2 bases; junction bases outside the gene matches: 6. The CDR3 is CSAPGQGYTDTQYF. For the CDR3, the DNA is TGCAGCGCCCCGGGACAGGGGTACACAGATACGCAGTATTTT.

This clone was found a few times. The CDR3 is CASRVDQDGGTGELFF. The CDR3 DNA follows: TGTGCAAGTCGCGTCGATCAAGACGGAGGTACCGGGGAGCTGTTTTTT. The chain is built from TRBV12-2 and TRBJ2-2; TRBD2 was called by the table and not checked on the DNA. TRBV12-2 represents a pseudogene. There are 16 residues in the CDR3.

The chain is built from TRBV7-2 and TRBJ1-5; 8 nucleotides line up with TRBD1. The junction had 1 base not matched to a gene; V was cut back by 2 bases and J by 4 bases. The germline gives CDR1 SGHTA, CDR2 FQGNSA. CDR3 size: 14 residues. CDR3 loop: CASSLRTGNQPQHF. The CDR3 coding sequence is TGTGCCAGCAGCTTACGGACAGGGAATCAGCCCCAGCATTTT.

The chain couples TRBV7-2 to TRBJ2-7, with 10 bases that match TRBD1. With V trimmed by 5 bases and J by 0 bases, 4 bases remained unmatched. Germline V lookup: CDR1 SGHTA, CDR2 FQGNSA. The length of the CDR3 is 15 residues. CDR3 nucleotides: TGTGCCAGCAGCACCGGGACAGGGGTCTCCTACGAGCAGTACTTC. The encoded protein is CASSTGTGVSYEQYF.

V gene TRBV11-1 combines with J gene TRBJ1-5; D uncertain. Germline CDR1 is SGHAT and CDR2 is FQDESV (reference sequence). CDR3 length: 13 amino acids. Trimming removed 1 base from V and 6 bases from J, with 7 bases in between. The chain's CDR3 is CASSLEAGQPQHF. The CDR3, as DNA: TGTGCCAGCAGCTTAGAGGCGGGTCAGCCCCAGCATTTT.

The chain recombines TRBV19 with TRBJ2-1; 11 bases agree with TRBD2. J was trimmed by 12 bases and V by 6 bases; bases with no gene match: 10. The length of the CDR3 is 14 residues. From germline, CDR1 is LNHDA and CDR2 SQIVND (reference sequence). The CDR3 DNA reads TGTGCCAGTAGAGATAGCGGGAGGGCCCGTTGGCAGTTCTTC. Translation: CASRDSGRARWQFF.

This clone was detected only a few times. The chain carries TRBV28 and TRBJ2-3; 8 bases fit TRBD2. Germline assignment: CDR1 MDHEN and CDR2 SYDVKM. The length of the CDR3 is 12 residues. V lost 8 bases, J lost 6 bases, and 4 bases stayed unmatched. CDR3 bases: TGTGCCAGCTACGGCGGGAGGGATACGCAGTATTTT. This codes for CASYGGRDTQYF.

The rearrangement joins TRBV7-2 to TRBJ2-3; no reliable D call. Germline-derived CDR1 and CDR2 are SGHTA and FQGNSA. Trimming stripped 5 bases from V and 6 bases from J, with 21 bases between. There are 16 residues in the CDR3. The CDR3 sequence is CASSVDGYTIADTQYF. The CDR3 DNA reads as TGTGCCAGCAGCGTCGACGGGTACACCATTGCGGATACGCAGTATTTT. The whole variable domain, filled in from reference TRBV7-2 and TRBJ2-3, reads GAGVSQSPSNKVTEKGKDVELRCDPISGHTALYWYRQSLGQGLEFLIYFQGNSAPDKSGLPSDRFSAERTGGSVSTLTIQRTQQEDSAVYLCASSVDGYTIADTQYFGPGTRLTVL.

This sequence joins TRBV18 and TRBJ2-1; D remains ambiguous. V was pared by 0 bases and J by 11 bases, with 8 bases between. The CDR3 totals 12 residues. Germline V gene lookup returns CDR1 KGHSH and CDR2 LQKENI. The CDR3, as DNA: TGTGCCAGCTCACCACCTGGAGTGAAGCAGTTCTTC. Protein: CASSPPGVKQFF.

This clone has only a few counts. CDR3 region: CASSLEAFGTQYF. CDR3 DNA sequence: TGTGCCAGCAGCTTAGAAGCCTTCGGGACGCAGTATTTT. V and J are TRBV11-2 and TRBJ2-3; D gene uncertain. The V gene's germline CDR1 is SGHAT and CDR2 FQNNGV. There are 13 residues in the CDR3. With 0 bases removed from V and 9 bases from J, the gap between germline ends came to 10 bases.

The V call is TRBV29-1, the J call TRBJ2-2; D is possibly TRBD1 (6 bases). CDR1 and CDR2 from the germline V gene are SQVTM and ANQGSEA. This CDR3 has 13 amino acids. V lost 7 bases and J 4 bases, leaving 13 bases between the germline ends. The CDR3 loop is CSARQVSTGELFF. The CDR3 DNA sequence: TGCAGCGCCAGACAGGTGTCCACCGGGGAGCTGTTTTTT.

This clone was seen once. The genes are TRBV30 and TRBJ2-7, with D tentatively TRBD2 (6 bases). CDR3 length equals 14 residues. V dropped 0 bases and J dropped 3 bases, with 12 bases sitting between them. Germline V gives CDR1 GTSNPN, CDR2 SVGIG (reference sequence). CDR3 loop: CAWSVLGGDYEQYF. DNA of the CDR3: TGTGCCTGGAGTGTACTGGGGGGAGACTACGAGCAGTACTTC. Full variable domain (missing parts from reference TRBV30 and TRBJ2-7): SQTIHQWPATLVQPVGSPLSLECTVEGTSNPNLYWYRQAAGRGLQLLFYSVGIGQISSEVPQNLSASRPQDRQFILSSKKLLLSDSGFYLCAWSVLGGDYEQYFGPGTRLTVT.

There are a few counts of this clone. The chain links TRBV18 to TRBJ1-5; D ambiguous. In germline, CDR1 is KGHSH, CDR2 LQKENI. The CDR3 consists of 12 residues. The V end was cut by 3 bases, the J end by 5 bases, with 5 bases between. CDR3 in DNA: TGTGCCAGCTCACCCCCTGATCAGCCCCAGCATTTT. It is translated as CASSPPDQPQHF.

In nucleotides, the CDR3 is TGTGCCAGCAGCTTAGGCCTAGCGGGAGGGGAAGAGACCCAGTACTTC. Its protein is CASSLGLAGGEETQYF. This chain joins TRBV7-2 and TRBJ2-5, with TRBD2 matching 12 bases. J gave up 3 bases and V 1 base, and 3 bases lay outside the gene matches. The CDR3 length is 16 residues. In germline, CDR1 is SGHTA, CDR2 FQGNSA.

The table lists this clone with a few counts. This sequence joins TRBV30 and TRBJ2-3, with TRBD2 identical over 12 bases. This CDR3 has 16 amino acids. Germline assignment: CDR1 GTSNPN and CDR2 SVGIG (reference sequence). V was pared by 8 bases and J by 6 bases, with 15 bases of the junction left unmatched. The CDR3: CARSSGTSGFRDTQYF. In nucleotides, the CDR3 is TGTGCCAGATCGTCCGGGACTAGCGGGTTCAGGGATACGCAGTATTTT.